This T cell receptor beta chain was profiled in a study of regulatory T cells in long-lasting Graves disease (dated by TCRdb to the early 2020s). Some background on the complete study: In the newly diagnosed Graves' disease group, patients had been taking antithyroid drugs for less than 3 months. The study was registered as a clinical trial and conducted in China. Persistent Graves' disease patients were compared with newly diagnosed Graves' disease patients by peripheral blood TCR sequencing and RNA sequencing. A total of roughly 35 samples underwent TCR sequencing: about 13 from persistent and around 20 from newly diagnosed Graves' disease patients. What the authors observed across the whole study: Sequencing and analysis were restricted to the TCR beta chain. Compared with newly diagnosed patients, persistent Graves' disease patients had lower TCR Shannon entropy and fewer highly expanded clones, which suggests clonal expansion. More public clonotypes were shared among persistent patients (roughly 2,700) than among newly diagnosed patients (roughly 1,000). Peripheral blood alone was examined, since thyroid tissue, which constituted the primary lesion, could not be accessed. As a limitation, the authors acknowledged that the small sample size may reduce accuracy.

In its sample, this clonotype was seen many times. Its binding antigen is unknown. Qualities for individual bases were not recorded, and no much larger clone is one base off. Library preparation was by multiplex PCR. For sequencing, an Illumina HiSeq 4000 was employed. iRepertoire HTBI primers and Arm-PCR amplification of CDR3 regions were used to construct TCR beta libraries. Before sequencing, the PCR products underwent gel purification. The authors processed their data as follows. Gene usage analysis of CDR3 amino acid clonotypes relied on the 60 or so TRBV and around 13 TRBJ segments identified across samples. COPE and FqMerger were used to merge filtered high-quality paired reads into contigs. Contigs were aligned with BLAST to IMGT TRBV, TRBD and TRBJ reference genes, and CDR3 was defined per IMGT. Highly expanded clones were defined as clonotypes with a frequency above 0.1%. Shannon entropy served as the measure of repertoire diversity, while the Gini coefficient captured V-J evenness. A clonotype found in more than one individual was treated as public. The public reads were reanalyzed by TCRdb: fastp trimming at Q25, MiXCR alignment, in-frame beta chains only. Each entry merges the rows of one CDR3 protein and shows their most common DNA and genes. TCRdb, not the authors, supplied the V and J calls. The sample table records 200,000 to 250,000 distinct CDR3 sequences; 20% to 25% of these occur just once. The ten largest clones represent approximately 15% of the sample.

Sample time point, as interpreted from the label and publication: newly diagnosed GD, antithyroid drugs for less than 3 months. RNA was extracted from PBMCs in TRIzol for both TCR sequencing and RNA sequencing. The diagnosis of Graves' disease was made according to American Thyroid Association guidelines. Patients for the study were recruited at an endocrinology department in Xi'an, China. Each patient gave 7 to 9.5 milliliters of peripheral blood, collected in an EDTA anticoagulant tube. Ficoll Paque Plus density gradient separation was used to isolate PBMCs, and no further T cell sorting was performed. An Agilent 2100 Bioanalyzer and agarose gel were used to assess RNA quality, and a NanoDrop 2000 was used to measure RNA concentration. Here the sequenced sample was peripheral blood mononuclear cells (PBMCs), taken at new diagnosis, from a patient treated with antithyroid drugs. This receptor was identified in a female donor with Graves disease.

The CDR3 region has the sequence CAEQARNTEAFF. The nucleotide sequence is TGTGCCGAACAGGCGCGGAACACTGAAGCTTTCTTT. The V and J genes are TRBV18 and TRBJ1-1, and the D gene may be TRBD1, 5 bases matching. CDR1 KGHSH and CDR2 LQKENI were looked up in the germline V gene. Its CDR3 holds 12 amino acids, cysteine through phenylalanine. Only the CDR3 portion is preserved as DNA: 36 bases, with reading frame beginning at the first base. V gives up 11 bases and J gives up 1 base, and the segment between their germline ends measures 11 bases. Extended through the reference TRBV18 and TRBJ1-1 proteins, this CDR3 yields the full variable domain: NAGVMQNPRHLVRRRGQEARLRCSPMKGHSHVYWYRQLPEEGLKFMVYLQKENIIDESGMPKERFSAEFPKEGPSILRIQQVVRGDSAAYFCAEQARNTEAFFGQGTRLTVV.